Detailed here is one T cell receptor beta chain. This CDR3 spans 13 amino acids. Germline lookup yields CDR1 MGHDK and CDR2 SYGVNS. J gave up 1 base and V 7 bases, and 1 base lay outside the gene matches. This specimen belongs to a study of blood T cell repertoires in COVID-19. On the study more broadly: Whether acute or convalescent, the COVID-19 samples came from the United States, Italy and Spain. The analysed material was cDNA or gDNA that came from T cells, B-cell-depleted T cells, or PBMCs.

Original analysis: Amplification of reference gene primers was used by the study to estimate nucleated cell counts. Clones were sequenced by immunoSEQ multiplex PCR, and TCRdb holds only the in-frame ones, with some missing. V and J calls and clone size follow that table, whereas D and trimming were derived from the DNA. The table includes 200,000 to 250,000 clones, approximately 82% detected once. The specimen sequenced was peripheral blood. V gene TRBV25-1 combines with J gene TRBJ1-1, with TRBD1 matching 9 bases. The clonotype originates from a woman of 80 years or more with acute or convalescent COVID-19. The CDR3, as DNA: TGTGCCAGCATGGACAGGGGGAACACTGAAGCTTTCTTT. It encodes CASMDRGNTEAFF.